Listed below are T cell receptor beta chains from one sample, sequenced in a study of blood T cell repertoires in COVID-19. Libraries were prepared by immunoSEQ multiplex PCR; TCRdb keeps only in-frame clonotypes and omits some of them. The data show 360,000 or so clones, roughly 89% seen once. The sequenced material came from PBMCs or T cells enriched from blood (not recorded which). All receptors derive from a woman aged 30 to 39 who had recovered from COVID-19. Each CDR3 is given with its conserved first and last residue. A D gene is named only where the DNA matches it firmly. Clone sizes are given selectively: once, few, many, or a class where the clone is expanded.

v_call	j_call	clone_size	d_call	cdr3_aa	cdr3_nt
TRBV7-9	TRBJ1-2	few	TRBD1	CASSPRQGWEGYTF	TGTGCCAGCAGCCCACGACAGGGTTGGGAGGGCTACACCTTC
TRBV5-1	TRBJ2-3	-	-	CASSLGSIDTQYF	TGCGCCAGCAGCTTGGGGAGCATAGATACGCAGTATTTT
TRBV4-2	TRBJ1-4	-	-	CASSQGQEATNEKLFF	TGTGCCAGCAGCCAAGGACAGGAAGCAACTAATGAAAAACTGTTTTTT
TRBV6-1	TRBJ2-2	-	-	CASSRTESYGELFF	TGTGCCAGCAGTAGGACAGAATCTTACGGGGAGCTGTTTTTT
TRBV6-5	TRBJ1-2	-	-	CASSYSTGFSYTF	TGTGCCAGCAGTTACTCGACGGGTTTTAGCTACACCTTC
TRBV5-4	TRBJ2-1	-	TRBD1	CASSNTGTGLNEQFF	TGTGCCAGCAGTAATACCGGGACAGGGCTCAATGAGCAGTTCTTC
TRBV7-9	TRBJ2-2	-	-	CASSLEPGQGYTGELFF	TGTGCCAGCAGCTTAGAACCGGGTCAGGGCTACACCGGGGAGCTGTTTTTT
TRBV14	TRBJ2-7	-	TRBD2	CASSPRGWRETYEQYF	TGTGCCAGCAGCCCAAGAGGGTGGCGGGAGACCTACGAGCAGTACTTC
TRBV18	TRBJ1-5	-	-	CASSPGASNQPQHF	TGTGCCAGCTCACCGGGGGCGAGCAATCAGCCCCAGCATTTT
TRBV4-1	TRBJ1-2	-	-	CASSQDVSEEGILYGYTF	TGCGCCAGCAGCCAAGATGTGTCGGAGGAGGGAATACTCTATGGCTACACCTTC
TRBV4-1	TRBJ2-7	-	-	CASSQEEAGRPLFYEQYF	TGCGCCAGCAGCCAAGAAGAAGCCGGGAGACCCCTTTTCTACGAGCAGTACTTC
TRBV6-6	TRBJ2-1	-	-	CASRPDSWEQFF	TGTGCCAGCAGACCCGACAGTTGGGAGCAGTTCTTC
TRBV7-9	TRBJ2-7	few	TRBD2	CASSGSGIAYEQYF	TGTGCCAGCTCGGGTAGCGGGATAGCCTACGAGCAGTACTTC
TRBV10-3	TRBJ2-3	-	TRBD1	CAISDRQGVVTDTQYF	TGTGCCATCAGTGACAGACAGGGCGTTGTAACAGATACGCAGTATTTT
TRBV29-1	TRBJ2-7	-	TRBD1	CSGVGQGSYEQYF	TGCAGCGGAGTGGGACAGGGATCCTACGAGCAGTACTTC
TRBV30	TRBJ2-7	-	TRBD2	CAWSPPGLGWEQYF	TGTGCCTGGAGTCCCCCGGGACTAGGCTGGGAGCAGTACTTC
TRBV19	TRBJ2-7	-	-	CASSMRWGVEQYF	TGTGCCAGTAGTATGAGATGGGGGGTCGAGCAGTACTTC
TRBV13	TRBJ1-4	once	-	CASSETPNRATNEKLFF	TGTGCCAGCAGCGAAACGCCGAACAGAGCAACTAATGAAAAACTGTTTTTT
TRBV10-1	TRBJ1-4	-	TRBD1	CAMAGTGVSWTNEKLFF	TGCGCCATGGCCGGGACAGGGGTTTCGTGGACTAATGAAAAACTGTTTTTT
TRBV25-1	TRBJ2-7	-	TRBD1	CASSGYSGWQGVKEQYF	TGTGCCAGCAGTGGGTATTCGGGTTGGCAGGGGGTAAAGGAGCAGTACTTC
TRBV27	TRBJ2-3	-	-	CASSFRSQGWSLTDTQYF	TGTGCCAGCAGTTTCCGATCACAGGGATGGAGCCTCACAGATACGCAGTATTTT
TRBV28	TRBJ2-3	-	-	CASSFDPGGITQYF	TGTGCCAGCAGTTTCGACCCCGGCGGGATTACGCAGTATTTT
TRBV12-5	TRBJ2-2	-	-	CASGDPTGSGELFF	TGTGCTAGTGGCGACCCTACAGGGTCCGGGGAGCTGTTTTTT
TRBV2	TRBJ2-5	-	TRBD1	CASSEDRRGGTQYF	TGTGCCAGCAGTGAAGATAGAAGAGGGGGCACCCAGTACTTC
TRBV27	TRBJ2-3	-	TRBD2	CASRRGTSGTLTDTQYF	TGTGCCAGCAGGCGGGGTACTAGCGGGACGCTTACAGATACGCAGTATTTT
TRBV7-6	TRBJ2-7	-	TRBD1	CASSLGQTGVGSYEQYF	TGTGCCAGCAGCTTAGGTCAAACAGGGGTTGGCTCCTACGAGCAGTACTTC
TRBV18	TRBJ2-7	-	-	CASSLFEGVVYEQYF	TGTGCCAGCTCACTTTTTGAGGGGGTGGTCTACGAGCAGTACTTC
TRBV2	TRBJ2-1	-	TRBD1	CASSEGLGTGPHEQFF	TGTGCCAGCAGTGAAGGGTTAGGGACAGGTCCCCATGAGCAGTTCTTC
TRBV5-4	TRBJ1-3	few	-	CASALEQGWNTIYF	TGTGCCAGCGCCTTAGAGCAGGGCTGGAACACCATATATTTT
TRBV19	TRBJ2-1	-	TRBD2	CASSILGGSREDEQFF	TGTGCCAGTAGTATTCTGGGCGGGAGCCGCGAGGATGAGCAGTTCTTC
TRBV2	TRBJ1-2	-	-	CASSELFDTHGYTF	TGTGCCAGCAGTGAATTATTCGACACCCATGGCTACACCTTC
TRBV5-4	TRBJ2-2	-	-	CATKSVRDSNTGELFF	TGTGCCACCAAATCTGTCAGGGATTCGAACACCGGGGAGCTGTTTTTT
TRBV5-1	TRBJ2-1	-	TRBD2	CASSRGTSDEQFF	TGCGCCAGCAGCCGCGGGACTAGCGATGAGCAGTTCTTC
TRBV9	TRBJ2-3	-	TRBD2	CASSVDAAGADTQYF	TGTGCCAGCAGCGTAGATGCAGCGGGGGCGGATACGCAGTATTTT
TRBV6-5	TRBJ1-2	-	TRBD1	CATSRDRVYGYTF	TGTGCCACGTCCCGGGACAGGGTCTATGGCTACACCTTC
TRBV5-6	TRBJ1-1	-	-	CASSLVRGGTEAFF	TGTGCCAGCAGCTTGGTCCGGGGGGGTACTGAAGCTTTCTTT
TRBV7-9	TRBJ2-1	-	TRBD2	CASSLRPAGVNEQFF	TGTGCCAGCAGCTTACGTCCAGCGGGAGTCAATGAGCAGTTCTTC
TRBV7-3	TRBJ1-2	-	-	CASSAQASDLAGGYTF	TGTGCCAGCAGCGCGCAGGCTTCGGACCTGGCAGGGGGCTACACCTTC
TRBV9	TRBJ1-4	-	TRBD1	CASSVADREEKLFF	TGTGCCAGCAGCGTAGCCGACAGGGAGGAAAAACTGTTTTTT
TRBV12-5	TRBJ2-7	-	-	CASGLDRDEQYF	TGTGCTAGTGGTTTGGACAGAGACGAGCAGTACTTC
TRBV19	TRBJ1-2	-	TRBD1	CASDRGQGGGYTF	TGTGCCAGTGACCGCGGACAGGGAGGAGGCTACACCTTC
TRBV7-9	TRBJ2-7	once	-	CASSSQMWRGLSYEQYF	TGTGCCAGCAGCTCACAAATGTGGCGGGGGCTCTCCTACGAGCAGTACTTC
TRBV5-4	TRBJ1-4	-	-	CASSLVTGWPTNEKLFF	TGTGCCAGCAGTTTAGTAACAGGGTGGCCAACTAATGAAAAACTGTTTTTT
TRBV10-3	TRBJ2-1	once	-	CATANPPPGDKYNEQFF	TGTGCCACCGCAAACCCCCCCCCAGGGGATAAGTACAATGAGCAGTTCTTC
TRBV9	TRBJ1-6	-	-	CASGPGTSSYNSPLHF	TGTGCCAGCGGTCCGGGAACCAGCTCCTATAATTCACCCCTCCACTTT
TRBV27	TRBJ2-6	-	-	CAWGRGHRSGANVLTF	TGTGCCTGGGGGAGGGGACACCGCTCTGGGGCCAACGTCCTGACTTTC
TRBV7-8	TRBJ2-1	-	TRBD1	CASSRRDSYEQFF	TGTGCCAGCAGTCGCCGGGACAGTTATGAGCAGTTCTTC
TRBV5-6	TRBJ2-1	-	-	CASSLFHSYNEQFF	TGTGCCAGCAGCTTGTTCCACTCCTACAATGAGCAGTTCTTC
TRBV25-1	TRBJ1-1	-	-	CASSVFAAGKNTEAFF	TGTGCCAGCAGTGTATTCGCGGCGGGGAAGAACACTGAAGCTTTCTTT
TRBV5-1	TRBJ1-1	-	-	CASSGGTGNTEAFF	TGCGCCAGCAGTGGAGGGACGGGGAACACTGAAGCTTTCTTT
TRBV27	TRBJ1-1	-	-	CASSKPGLEAFF	TGTGCCAGCAGTAAACCGGGTCTTGAAGCTTTCTTT
TRBV29-1	TRBJ2-7	-	TRBD1	CSAEGDSTYEQYF	TGCAGCGCAGAGGGGGACAGCACCTACGAGCAGTACTTC
TRBV19	TRBJ1-1	once	-	CASSYQKSLNTEAFF	TGTGCCAGTAGTTATCAGAAATCCTTGAACACTGAAGCTTTCTTT
TRBV3-1/TRBV3-2	TRBJ2-7	-	-	CASSQASDGCVF	TGTGCCAGCAGCCAAGCTTCTGACGGGTGCGTCTTC
TRBV7-3	TRBJ1-1	-	-	CASSLRANAEAFF	TGTGCCAGCAGCTTAAGGGCGAACGCTGAAGCTTTCTTT